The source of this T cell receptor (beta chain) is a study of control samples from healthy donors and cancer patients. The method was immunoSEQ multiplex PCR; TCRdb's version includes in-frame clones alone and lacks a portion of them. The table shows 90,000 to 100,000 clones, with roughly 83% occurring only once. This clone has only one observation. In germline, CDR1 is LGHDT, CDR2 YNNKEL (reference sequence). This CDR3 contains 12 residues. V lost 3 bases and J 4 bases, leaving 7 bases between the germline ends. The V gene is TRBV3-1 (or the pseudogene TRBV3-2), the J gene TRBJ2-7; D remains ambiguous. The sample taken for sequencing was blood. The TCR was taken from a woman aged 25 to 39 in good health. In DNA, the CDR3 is TGTGCCAGCAGCCAGAGTGTTTACGAGCAGTACTTC. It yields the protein CASSQSVYEQYF.